The 26 T cell receptor beta chains listed next were all sequenced from one sample in a study of T-cell memory formation after mild COVID-19. TCRdb re-called the 5' RACE reads through MiXCR, storing one row per CDR3 protein. Found here are 100,000 to 150,000 distinct CDR3 sequences, about 5.9% of them singletons; the top ten hold 2% to 2.5%. Sequencing was performed on PBMCs or a T cell subset sorted from them (not recorded which). Source of these receptors: an adult woman who had mild COVID-19 (a few samples of this study predate the infection). Cell type and time point are not known.

This clonotype has just a few counts. The rearrangement joins TRBV4-2 to TRBJ2-7, with 8 bases identical to TRBD1. The CDR3 is 16 amino acids. Trimming removed 5 bases from V and 5 bases from J; junction bases left unmatched: 14. Germline lookup yields CDR1 LGHNA and CDR2 YNFKEQ. The CDR3: CASSARTGPFQNEQYF. CDR3 nucleotide sequence: TGTGCCAGCAGCGCTCGGACAGGGCCTTTCCAGAACGAGCAGTACTTC.

This clonotype was seen only a few times. The rearrangement uses TRBV12-3 or TRBV12-4 and TRBJ2-5; D remains ambiguous. Trimming took 5 bases from V and 5 from J, leaving 6 bases between them. This CDR3 is 11 amino acids long. This CDR3 reads CASSQFETQYF. CDR3 coding DNA: TGTGCCAGCAGTCAGTTCGAGACCCAGTACTTC.

This clonotype has ten or more counts. V gene TRBV20-1 combines with J gene TRBJ1-2, with 9 bases identical to TRBD1. The V segment lost 5 bases and the J segment 8 bases; nucleotides outside the gene matches: 9. The CDR3 length is 13 residues. Germline CDR1 is DFQATT and CDR2 is SNEGSKA (reference sequence). The DNA of the CDR3 is TGCAGTGCTCTACTACAGGGGGCCCAAGGCTACACCTTC. Translation gives CSALLQGAQGYTF.

This clonotype was detected many times. V gene TRBV6-6 combines with J gene TRBJ2-1; D unresolved. With 7 bases removed from V and 6 bases from J, the gap between germline ends came to 10 bases. The CDR3 runs to 12 residues. Germline lookup yields CDR1 MNHNY and CDR2 SVGAGI (reference sequence). The CDR3 loop is CASNSHPNEQFF. The CDR3 nucleotides read TGTGCCAGCAACTCTCACCCCAATGAGCAGTTCTTC.

This clonotype was recorded many times. This rearrangement joins TRBV5-1 to TRBJ1-6; 8 bases align to TRBD1. The V gene's germline CDR1 is SGHRS and CDR2 YFSETQ. CDR3 length: 15 residues. V shed 5 bases, J shed 5 bases, and the junction held 6 bases outside the gene matches. CDR3 loop: CASRMTGVNNSPLHF. For the CDR3, the DNA is TGCGCCAGCAGAATGACAGGGGTCAATAATTCACCCCTCCACTTT. The full variable domain, with the rest looked up from reference TRBV5-1 and TRBJ1-6, is KAGVTQTPRYLIKTRGQQVTLSCSPISGHRSVSWYQQTPGQGLQFLFEYFSETQRNKGNFPGRFSGRQFSNSRSEMNVSTLELGDSALYLCASRMTGVNNSPLHFGNGTRLTVT.

V gene TRBV4-3 combines with J gene TRBJ2-1, with 8 bases fitting TRBD2. This CDR3 region has 18 residues. CDR1 and CDR2 (germline): LGHNA, YSLEER. The trim removed 4 bases at V and 0 bases at J, leaving 11 bases unmatched. CDR3 loop: CASSPTVGLAGSYNEQFF. In nucleotides, the CDR3 is TGCGCCAGCAGCCCCACAGTTGGGCTAGCGGGCTCCTACAATGAGCAGTTCTTC.

The V call is TRBV18, the J call TRBJ2-1, with TRBD2 as a possible D gene (6 bases). The V and J ends lost 4 bases and 9 bases respectively, with 19 bases between them. Germline V gene data show CDR1 as KGHSH and CDR2 as LQKENI. This CDR3 region has 15 residues. CDR3 nucleotide sequence: TGTGCCAGCTCACTTAGGACTACGGGGTGGAGTGAGCAGTTCTTC. This translates into CASSLRTTGWSEQFF.

This clonotype came up a few times. This chain connects TRBV7-8 to TRBJ1-5; D not resolved. The germline V gene encodes CDR1 SGHVS and CDR2 FQNEAQ. The CDR3 has 15 residues. V lost 2 bases and J 1 base, leaving 9 bases between the germline ends. The CDR3 region is CASSLTLDSNQPQHF. As DNA, the CDR3 is TGTGCCAGCAGCTTAACTTTAGACAGCAATCAGCCCCAGCATTTT.

This clonotype occurred a few times. The chain uses TRBV14 and TRBJ1-1; no clear D. The germline CDR1 and CDR2 sequences are SGHDN and FVKESK. V gave up 3 bases and J gave up 4 bases, with 6 bases separating them. This CDR3 has 12 amino acids. CDR3 nucleotide sequence: TGTGCCAGCAGCCAGTGGGGCACTGAAGCTTTCTTT. This sequence encodes CASSQWGTEAFF.

This clonotype has just a few counts. The chain couples TRBV4-3 to TRBJ2-1, with 7 bases lining up with TRBD2. CDR1 and CDR2 from the germline V gene are LGHNA and YSLEER. The trim removed 1 base at V and 2 bases at J, leaving 5 bases unmatched. The CDR3 extends over 16 amino acids. CDR3 coding DNA: TGCGCCAGCAGCCAAGGGCACCGGGGGGCCTACAATGAGCAGTTCTTC. Translation gives CASSQGHRGAYNEQFF.

The chain combines TRBV20-1 with TRBJ1-6, with TRBD1 as a possible D gene (6 bases). V shed 1 base and J shed 4 bases, with 11 bases lying between them. Per the germline V gene, CDR1 is DFQATT and CDR2 is SNEGSKA (reference sequence). The CDR3 contains 15 residues. The CDR3 coding sequence is TGCAGTGCTAGAGCCGAGGGGGTTTATAATTCACCCCTCCACTTT. It specifies CSARAEGVYNSPLHF.

This chain links TRBV5-5 with TRBJ2-1; no firm D call. This CDR3 is 12 amino acids long. CDR1 and CDR2 (germline): SGHKS, YYEKEE (reference sequence). With 2 bases removed from V and 4 bases from J, the gap between germline ends came to 4 bases. CDR3 amino acids: CASSLVYNEQFF. CDR3 in DNA: TGTGCCAGCAGCTTAGTATACAATGAGCAGTTCTTC.

The chain links TRBV7-9 to TRBJ2-5, with D perhaps TRBD1 (6 bases). The germline gives CDR1 SEHNR, CDR2 FQNEAQ (reference sequence). This CDR3 is 13 amino acids long. Trimming stripped 2 bases from V and 4 bases from J, with 8 bases between. Here the CDR3 reads CASSLIQGETQYF. In DNA form, the CDR3 reads TGTGCCAGCAGCTTAATACAGGGAGAGACCCAGTACTTC. The variable domain in full, with the rest retrieved from reference TRBV7-9 and TRBJ2-5, is DTGVSQNPRHKITKRGQNVTFRCDPISEHNRLYWYRQTLGQGPEFLTYFQNEAQLEKSRLLSDRFSAERPKGSFSTLEIQRTEQGDSAMYLCASSLIQGETQYFGPGTRLLVL.

The rearrangement uses TRBV6-6 and TRBJ1-5; no definite D call. Trimming shortened V by 4 bases and J by 3 bases, and 7 bases separated the two germline ends. CDR3 length equals 13 residues. Germline CDR1 is MNHNY and CDR2 is SVGAGI (reference sequence). The CDR3 coding sequence is TGTGCCAGCAGTTTCGGATACAATCAGCCCCAGCATTTT. Translated: CASSFGYNQPQHF.

The V gene is TRBV11-2, the J gene TRBJ1-1, with 7 bases that match TRBD1. The germline V gene has CDR1 SGHAT and CDR2 FQNNGV. With 1 base clipped from V and 7 bases from J, the junction kept 6 bases outside the gene matches. The CDR3 spans 14 residues. CDR3 protein: CASSLGTGPFEAFF. In DNA, the CDR3 is TGTGCCAGCAGCTTAGGGACAGGACCCTTTGAAGCTTTCTTT.

The V gene is TRBV20-1, the J gene TRBJ2-7; 7 nucleotides match TRBD2. Germline V CDR1 and CDR2: DFQATT, SNEGSKA (reference sequence). The V segment lost 2 bases and the J segment 4 bases; nucleotides outside the gene matches: 5. This CDR3 is built from 13 residues. The CDR3 sequence is CSARLASGYEQYF. CDR3 nucleotides: TGCAGTGCTAGACTGGCTAGCGGATACGAGCAGTACTTC.

There are a few counts of this clonotype. This chain connects TRBV5-1 to TRBJ2-5; possibly TRBD2 for D (6 bases). The CDR3 spans 15 residues. CDR1 and CDR2 (germline): SGHRS, YFSETQ. Trimming cost V 4 bases and J 2 bases, with 15 bases left between them. For the CDR3, the DNA is TGCGCCAGCAGCGCGGGACTGAAGTCACAAGAGACCCAGTACTTC. The encoded protein is CASSAGLKSQETQYF.

This clonotype was seen only a few times. The chain couples TRBV20-1 to TRBJ1-5; no clear D gene. The CDR3 is 14 residues long. The V gene's germline CDR1 is DFQATT and CDR2 SNEGSKA (reference sequence). Trimming cost V 2 bases and J 1 base, with 9 bases left between them. CDR3 nucleotides: TGCAGTGCTAGACCCAGTTCAAGCAATCAGCCCCAGCATTTT. This gives the protein CSARPSSSNQPQHF.

This clonotype was counted only a few times. The V call is TRBV9, the J call TRBJ2-3; D is ambiguous. In germline, CDR1 is SGDLS, CDR2 YYNGEE. The CDR3 covers 11 residues. V was clipped by 3 bases and J by 2 bases, with 1 base between them. The CDR3 DNA follows: TGTGCCAGCAGCGCCACAGATACGCAGTATTTT. It yields the protein CASSATDTQYF.

This clonotype was recorded a few times. The chain has TRBV7-9 and TRBJ2-3; tentative D call: TRBD1 (5 bases). The germline CDR1 and CDR2 sequences are SEHNR and FQNEAQ (reference sequence). The CDR3 contains 15 residues. V lost 5 bases and J lost 3, with 15 bases in between. In nucleotides, the CDR3 is TGTGCCAGCAGCCGGATACAGGTGGATACAGATACGCAGTATTTT. Its protein is CASSRIQVDTDTQYF. The entire variable domain, with the rest obtained from reference TRBV7-9 and TRBJ2-3, is as follows: DTGVSQNPRHKITKRGQNVTFRCDPISEHNRLYWYRQTLGQGPEFLTYFQNEAQLEKSRLLSDRFSAERPKGSFSTLEIQRTEQGDSAMYLCASSRIQVDTDTQYFGPGTRLTVL.

This clonotype was counted ten times or more. This chain joins TRBV7-2 and TRBJ2-7, with 7 positions matching TRBD2. The CDR3 contains 17 residues. CDR1 and CDR2 (germline): SGHTA, FQGNSA. The V gene end was trimmed by 7 bases and the J gene end by 6 bases; junction bases not matched to a gene: 21. The chain's CDR3 is CASTRFGPYILAAEQYF. DNA of the CDR3: TGTGCCAGCACCAGATTCGGCCCCTACATCCTAGCGGCCGAGCAGTACTTC.

This clonotype was observed at least ten times. This chain uses TRBV7-2 with TRBJ2-7; D perhaps matches TRBD2 (5 bases). Trimming left V 1 base short and J 1 base short, with 14 bases between. The length of the CDR3 is 16 residues. Germline loops: CDR1 SGHTA, CDR2 FQGNSA. This CDR3 is CASSLGRGSPSYEQYF. CDR3 in DNA: TGTGCCAGCAGCTTAGGGCGCGGGTCTCCTTCCTACGAGCAGTACTTC.

In its sample, this clonotype was seen many times. CDR3 protein: CASREGEGFYNEQFF. The CDR3 DNA reads TGCGCCAGCCGAGAAGGGGAGGGCTTCTACAATGAGCAGTTCTTC. V is TRBV5-1 and J is TRBJ2-1, with 7 bases matching TRBD2. Germline V gene lookup returns CDR1 SGHRS and CDR2 YFSETQ. The junction had 10 bases not matched to a gene; V was cut back by 7 bases and J by 3 bases. The CDR3 covers 15 residues.

The chain combines TRBV28 with TRBJ2-3, with D possibly TRBD2 on 6 matching bases. This CDR3 contains 15 residues. CDR1 and CDR2 (germline): MDHEN, SYDVKM. Deletions cut 1 base from V and 6 bases from J, with 14 bases between. This CDR3 is CASSLYRGSSDTQYF. For the CDR3, the DNA is TGTGCCAGCAGTTTATATCGGGGGTCATCCGATACGCAGTATTTT.

The gene calls are TRBV18 and TRBJ2-7; TRBD2 aligns across 7 bases. The CDR3 consists of 13 residues. J was trimmed by 7 bases and V by 3 bases; bases with no gene match: 6. Germline-derived CDR1 and CDR2 are KGHSH and LQKENI. CDR3 nucleotide sequence: TGTGCCAGCTCACCCCTGGAGGGAGGGGAGCAGTACTTC. It yields the protein CASSPLEGGEQYF.

Only a few counts were recorded for this clonotype. This chain uses TRBV29-1 with TRBJ2-1, with no clear D. This CDR3 has 12 amino acids. Germline V gives CDR1 SQVTM, CDR2 ANQGSEA. The germline V and J ends were trimmed by 6 bases and 5 bases, with 11 bases remaining between them. CDR3 residues: CSVCVANNEQFF. Written as DNA, the CDR3 is TGCAGCGTGTGTGTAGCCAACAATGAGCAGTTCTTC.